This TCR beta chain was captured in a study of shared clonotypes between healthy human individuals. As for the study in general: Each donor contributed plates that comprised three CD4 naive, three CD4 memory, two CD8 naive and one CD8 memory.

Each CD8 memory set brought CD45RO+ cells together with CCR7-negative CD45RA+ TemRA cells. Source study methods: ImmunoSEQ only sent back junction sequences with no quality scores, so filtering was done differently. Measured with immunoSEQ multiplex PCR; TCRdb has only the in-frame clones, and not every one. The D gene and trimming were derived from the DNA, and the V and J assignments and clone size from that table. The sample lists roughly 320,000 clones; 80% to 90% were seen once. Details on this clone: Its antigen remains unidentified.

Study outcomes and limitations: The generation probabilities recorded for non-shared clonotypes fell below those of clonotypes shared by all four donors.

The sequencing sample was made of memory CD8+ T cells sorted from blood. Subset indicated: CD45RO+ cells pooled with CCR7-negative TemRA cells. This receptor was identified in a man younger than 30 in good health.

The DNA of the CDR3 is TGTGCCAGCACCCTTGCGGTAGGGATTGAGCCCCAGCATTTT. This gives the protein CASTLAVGIEPQHF. The V and J genes are TRBV6-1 and TRBJ1-5; no firm D call. Germline V lookup: CDR1 MNHNS, CDR2 SASEGT. There are 14 residues in the CDR3. V was clipped by 7 bases and J by 8 bases, with 18 bases between them.